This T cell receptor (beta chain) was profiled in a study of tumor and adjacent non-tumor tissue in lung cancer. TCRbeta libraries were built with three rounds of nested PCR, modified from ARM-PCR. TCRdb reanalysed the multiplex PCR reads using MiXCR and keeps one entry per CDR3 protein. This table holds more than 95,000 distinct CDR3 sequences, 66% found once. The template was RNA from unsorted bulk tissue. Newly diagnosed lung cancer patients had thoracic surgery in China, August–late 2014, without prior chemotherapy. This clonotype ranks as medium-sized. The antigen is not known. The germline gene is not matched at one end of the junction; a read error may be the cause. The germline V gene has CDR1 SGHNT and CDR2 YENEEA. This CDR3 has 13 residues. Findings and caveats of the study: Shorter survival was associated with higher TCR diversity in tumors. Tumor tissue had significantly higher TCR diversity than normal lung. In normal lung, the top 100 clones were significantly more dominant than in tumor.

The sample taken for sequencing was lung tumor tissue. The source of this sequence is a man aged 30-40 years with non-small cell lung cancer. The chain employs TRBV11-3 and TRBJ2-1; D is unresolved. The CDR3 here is CASSLDELTEQFF. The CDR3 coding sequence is TGTGCCAGCAGCCTAGACGAATTGACTGAGCAGTTCTTC. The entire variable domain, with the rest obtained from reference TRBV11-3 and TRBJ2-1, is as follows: EAGVVQSPRYKIIEKKQPVAFWCNPISGHNTLYWYLQNLGQGPELLIRYENEEAVDDSQLPKDRFSAERLKGVDSTLKIQPAELGDSAVYLCASSLDELTEQFFGPGTRLTVL.